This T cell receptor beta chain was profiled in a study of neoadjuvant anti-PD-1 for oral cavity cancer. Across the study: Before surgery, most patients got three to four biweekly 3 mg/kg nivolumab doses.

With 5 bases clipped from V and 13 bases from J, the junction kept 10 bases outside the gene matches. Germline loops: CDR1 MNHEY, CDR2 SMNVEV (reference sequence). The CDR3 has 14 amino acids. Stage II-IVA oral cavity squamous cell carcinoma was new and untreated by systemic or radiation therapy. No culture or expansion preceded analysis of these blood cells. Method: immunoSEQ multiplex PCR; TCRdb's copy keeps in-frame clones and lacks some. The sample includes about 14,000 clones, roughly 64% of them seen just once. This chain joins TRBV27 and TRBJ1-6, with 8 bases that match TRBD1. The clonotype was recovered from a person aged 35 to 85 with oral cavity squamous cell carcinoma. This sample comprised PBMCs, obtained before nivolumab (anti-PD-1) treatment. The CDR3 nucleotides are TGTGCCAGCAGTGACAGACAGGGGTACATGCCCCTCCACTTT. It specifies CASSDRQGYMPLHF.